These 29 T cell receptor beta chains originate from one sample sequenced in a study of cytotoxic CD8 clonotypes in ibrutinib-treated CLL. The repertoire was sequenced with immunoSEQ multiplex PCR; TCRdb's copy has only in-frame clones and lacks some. Among around 150,000 clones listed, about four fifths were seen once. Material: PBMCs, obtained after 12 months of ibrutinib treatment. Receptors were obtained from a human donor with chronic lymphocytic leukemia.

V gene TRBV21-1 combines with J gene TRBJ2-7; no DNA check was done on the table's D call, TRBD1. TRBV21-1 is assigned pseudogene status. This CDR3 spans 16 amino acids. CDR3 loop: CASSGPNRGPIYEQYF. The CDR3 DNA follows: TGTGCCAGCAGCGGGCCGAACAGGGGGCCGATCTACGAGCAGTACTTC.

This chain connects TRBV7-8 to TRBJ2-1; the match to TRBD2 covers 8 bases. Germline V gene sequence: CDR1 SGHVS, CDR2 FQNEAQ. V was clipped by 3 bases and J by 0 bases; unmatched bases: 7. The CDR3 totals 17 residues. This chain's CDR3 is CASSFSSGSSSYNEQFF. The CDR3 DNA reads TGTGCCAGCAGCTTTTCTAGCGGGTCCAGCTCCTACAATGAGCAGTTCTTC.

The chain recombines TRBV15 with TRBJ1-4; D uncertain. This CDR3 contains 12 residues. The germline CDR1 and CDR2 sequences are LNHNV and YYDKDF (reference sequence). Trimming pared 1 base from V and 7 bases from J, leaving 4 bases between. This chain's CDR3 is CATSRVREKLFF. The CDR3 bases are TGTGCCACCAGCAGAGTTCGTGAAAAACTGTTTTTT.

In this sample, this clone turned up once. The rearrangement joins TRBV21-1 to TRBJ2-2; the table's D call TRBD1 went unverified against the DNA. TRBV21-1 is shown as a pseudogene. The CDR3 contains 19 residues. The CDR3 DNA sequence: TGTGCCAGCAGCAAAGTTGAGACAGGGATTCGCCTGTGCACCGGGGAGCTGTTTTTT. This codes for CASSKVETGIRLCTGELFF.

This chain links TRBV30 with TRBJ1-5, with 8 bases aligning to TRBD1. Germline CDR1 is GTSNPN and CDR2 is SVGIG (reference sequence). J was trimmed by 6 bases and V by 5 bases; bases with no gene match: 6. The CDR3 consists of 13 residues. The CDR3 sequence: CAWAGQGGQPQHF. The CDR3 nucleotides are TGTGCCTGGGCCGGACAGGGCGGTCAGCCCCAGCATTTT. The whole variable domain, remainder taken from reference TRBV30 and TRBJ1-5, is SQTIHQWPATLVQPVGSPLSLECTVEGTSNPNLYWYRQAAGRGLQLLFYSVGIGQISSEVPQNLSASRPQDRQFILSSKKLLLSDSGFYLCAWAGQGGQPQHFGDGTRLSIL.

The J gene is TRBJ1-1, the V gene TRBV7-2; 10 nucleotides line up with TRBD1. Germline V gene lookup returns CDR1 SGHTA and CDR2 FQGNSA. The CDR3 contains 16 residues. V was clipped by 5 bases and J by 0 bases; unmatched bases: 6. The CDR3 DNA is TGTGCCAGCAGCCCCCGGGACAGGGGCGTGAACACTGAAGCTTTCTTT. It codes for CASSPRDRGVNTEAFF.

J is TRBJ1-1 and V is TRBV29-1, with D perhaps TRBD1 (5 bases). This CDR3 has 16 residues. The V gene lost 5 bases and the J gene lost 2 bases, with 21 bases spanning the gap. Germline V gives CDR1 SQVTM, CDR2 ANQGSEA. CDR3 sequence: CSVRGLWGRGNTEAFF. In DNA form, the CDR3 reads TGCAGCGTTCGGGGGTTATGGGGGAGGGGAAACACTGAAGCTTTCTTT.

The count of this clone is one. The chain is built from TRBV6-5 and TRBJ1-6; D is perhaps TRBD1 (5 bases). Trimming pared 3 bases from V and 4 bases from J, leaving 13 bases between. CDR3 length: 16 amino acids. CDR1 MNHEY and CDR2 SVGAGI come from the germline V gene. The CDR3 DNA reads as TGTGCCAGCAGTTATAGACGGGGGGGTTATAATTCACCCCTCCACTTT. As protein: CASSYRRGGYNSPLHF.

The table lists this clone with a few counts. The chain carries TRBV27 and TRBJ1-1; D gene ambiguous. This CDR3 region has 18 residues. The germline V gene has CDR1 MNHEY and CDR2 SMNVEV (reference sequence). V lost 8 bases to trimming and J lost 4 bases, with 29 bases between them. CDR3 nucleotides: TGTGCCAGCTGCCCAGCGTCGGGGATTCTTTTCGTATGCACTGAAGCTTTCTTT. This translates into CASCPASGILFVCTEAFF.

This chain links TRBV7-2 with TRBJ2-1; 7 bases line up with TRBD1. Germline V gene data show CDR1 as SGHTA and CDR2 as FQGNSA. The junction had 16 bases not matched to a gene; V was cut back by 5 bases and J by 3 bases. The CDR3 runs to 18 residues. CDR3 sequence: CASSRRSPGTAFYNEQFF. The DNA of the CDR3 is TGTGCCAGCAGCCGTAGATCTCCCGGGACAGCCTTCTACAATGAGCAGTTCTTC.

The gene calls are TRBV20-1 and TRBJ1-5; D remains unclear. Deletions cut 3 bases from V and 3 bases from J, with 3 bases between. This CDR3 contains 11 residues. Germline CDR1 is DFQATT and CDR2 is SNEGSKA (reference sequence). The CDR3 loop reads CSASFNQPQHF. In nucleotides, the CDR3 is TGCAGTGCTAGTTTCAATCAGCCCCAGCATTTT.

This clone was detected only a few times. The rearrangement uses TRBV9 and TRBJ1-3; D unresolved. CDR1 and CDR2 from the germline V gene are SGDLS and YYNGEE. V was pared by 0 bases and J by 0 bases, with 4 bases between. The length of the CDR3 is 14 residues. The CDR3 here is CASSVDSSGNTIYF. As DNA, the CDR3 is TGTGCCAGCAGCGTAGACAGCTCTGGAAACACCATATATTTT.

The V gene is TRBV2, the J gene TRBJ1-1; D might be TRBD1 (5 bases). This CDR3 region has 14 residues. In germline, CDR1 is SNHLY, CDR2 FYNNEI. V was pared by 6 bases and J by 5 bases, with 16 bases between. CDR3 sequence: CASSGTVVGTEAFF. CDR3 nucleotides: TGTGCCAGCAGCGGGACGGTAGTTGGGACTGAAGCTTTCTTT.

This clone showed up just once. The rearrangement links TRBV7-2 to TRBJ1-3, with a weak D call TRBD1 (6 bases). CDR1 and CDR2 (germline): SGHTA, FQGNSA. This CDR3 comprises 15 residues. The V end lost 1 base, the J end lost 4 bases, and 11 bases lay between the germline ends. The CDR3: CASSLGLTGGNTIYF. DNA for the CDR3: TGTGCCAGCAGCTTAGGTTTGACAGGCGGAAACACCATATATTTT.

V is TRBV28 and J is TRBJ2-7, with 9 bases that match TRBD1. This CDR3 has 14 residues. Germline V gene lookup returns CDR1 MDHEN and CDR2 SYDVKM. Trimming cost V 2 bases and J 7 bases; bases outside gene matches: 6. Here the CDR3 DNA reads TGTGCCAGCAGTTTAGGACAGGGGATTGGGGAGCAGTACTTC. It specifies CASSLGQGIGEQYF.

The V and J genes are TRBV6-5 and TRBJ2-1; TRBD2 matches at 10 bases. V lost 6 bases, J lost 0 bases, and 2 bases stayed unmatched. The CDR3 is 15 amino acids. Germline V gives CDR1 MNHEY, CDR2 SVGAGI. CDR3 nucleotide sequence: TGTGCCAGCAGAGTAGCGGGGGGCTCCTACAATGAGCAGTTCTTC. Translated: CASRVAGGSYNEQFF.

The V gene is TRBV7-6, the J gene TRBJ2-1, with TRBD2 identical over 7 bases. The CDR3 spans 15 residues. Germline V CDR1 and CDR2: SGHVS, FNYEAQ. Trimming cost V 5 bases and J 4 bases; bases outside gene matches: 8. The CDR3 nucleotides are TGTGCCAGCAGCCACCCGGGGACTACTTACAATGAGCAGTTCTTC. Translating gives CASSHPGTTYNEQFF.

This sequence joins TRBV6-1 and TRBJ2-1; the match to TRBD1 covers 8 bases. The V and J ends lost 4 bases and 8 bases, in that order; junction bases with no gene match: 7. The CDR3 contains 14 residues. Germline V gene lookup returns CDR1 MNHNS and CDR2 SASEGT. Here the CDR3 DNA reads TGTGCCAGCAGTGCCCTTGACAGGGGAGATGAGCAGTTCTTC. This codes for CASSALDRGDEQFF.

V is TRBV10-3 and J is TRBJ1-1; the match to TRBD1 covers 9 bases. From germline, CDR1 is ENHRY and CDR2 SYGVKD. The CDR3 is 12 residues long. Trimming at V came to 11 bases and at J to 4 bases, leaving 5 bases not matched to a gene. CDR3 nucleotides: TGTGCCGCGGGACAGGGTCTCACTGAAGCTTTCTTT. Its protein product is CAAGQGLTEAFF.

V and J are TRBV5-6 and TRBJ1-1, with 7 bases that match TRBD1. The CDR3 runs 18 residues. V shed 0 bases, J shed 4 bases, and the junction held 15 bases outside the gene matches. CDR1 is SGHDT and CDR2 is YYEEEE in the germline V gene. The CDR3 nucleotides are TGTGCCAGCAGCTTGGGGGTCCGAAACAGGGGCAGGGGCACTGAAGCTTTCTTT. Protein: CASSLGVRNRGRGTEAFF.

The V and J genes are TRBV6-5 and TRBJ2-6; no clear D gene. Trimming pared 7 bases from V and 5 bases from J, leaving 15 bases between. The CDR3 extends over 15 amino acids. Germline V gene sequence: CDR1 MNHEY, CDR2 SVGAGI. DNA of the CDR3: TGTGCCAGCACCTCGTCGTATGGTAGGGCCAACGTCCTGACTTTC. This translates into CASTSSYGRANVLTF.

The chain carries TRBV11-2 and TRBJ2-3; 12 bases align to TRBD1. This CDR3 has 18 residues. Losses at the gene ends were 5 bases for V and 5 bases for J; bases not matched to a gene: 14. Germline lookup yields CDR1 SGHAT and CDR2 FQNNGV. CDR3 region: CASSRSTGTGGYRDTQYF. The CDR3 DNA is TGTGCCAGCAGCCGCTCCACGGGGACAGGGGGCTATAGAGATACGCAGTATTTT. Together with reference TRBV11-2 and TRBJ2-3, the CDR3 gives the full variable domain: EAGVAQSPRYKIIEKRQSVAFWCNPISGHATLYWYQQILGQGPKLLIQFQNNGVVDDSQLPKDRFSAERLKGVDSTLKIQPAKLEDSAVYLCASSRSTGTGGYRDTQYFGPGTRLTVL.

The chain employs TRBV28 and TRBJ1-5; 8 bases are a match to TRBD1. Germline V gene data show CDR1 as MDHEN and CDR2 as SYDVKM. This CDR3 is 15 amino acids long. Trimming cost V 5 bases and J 4 bases; bases outside gene matches: 7. CDR3: CASSQDRVGNQPQHF. In DNA form, the CDR3 reads TGTGCCAGCAGTCAGGACAGGGTCGGGAATCAGCCCCAGCATTTT.

V gene TRBV18 combines with J gene TRBJ2-3; possibly TRBD1 for D (6 bases). The CDR3 contains 15 residues. Germline values: CDR1 KGHSH, CDR2 LQKENI. The ends were cut back, 4 bases at V and 6 bases at J, with 17 bases in the middle. The chain's CDR3 is CASSRTGPTGDTQYF. In nucleotides, the CDR3 is TGTGCCAGCTCACGTACCGGACCAACAGGGGATACGCAGTATTTT.

The rearrangement links TRBV19 to TRBJ2-2; D is unresolved. The germline V gene encodes CDR1 LNHDA and CDR2 SQIVND (reference sequence). There are 16 residues in the CDR3. V shed 2 bases and J shed 0 bases, with 10 bases lying between them. The chain's CDR3 is CASSIIVVTNTGELFF. CDR3 DNA sequence: TGTGCCAGTAGTATAATTGTGGTTACGAACACCGGGGAGCTGTTTTTT.

The rearrangement joins TRBV7-9 to TRBJ1-5; no reliable D call. With 4 bases removed from V and 4 bases from J, the gap between germline ends came to 5 bases. Germline V lookup: CDR1 SEHNR, CDR2 FQNEAQ (reference sequence). The CDR3 loop spans 12 amino acids. The CDR3, as DNA: TGTGCCAGCAGCTCCAATAATCAGCCCCAGCATTTT. This sequence encodes CASSSNNQPQHF.

In DNA, the CDR3 is TGTGCCAGCAGTGAGCGGAACACTGAAGCTTTCTTT. Its translation: CASSERNTEAFF. V gene TRBV6-1 combines with J gene TRBJ1-1; no definite D call. This CDR3 has 12 amino acids. CDR1 is MNHNS and CDR2 is SASEGT in the germline V gene. Trimming removed 3 bases at V and 1 base at J, with 3 bases between.

The V and J genes are TRBV28 and TRBJ1-5; 8 bases map to TRBD1. CDR1 is MDHEN, CDR2 SYDVKM, per germline. The CDR3 is 15 residues long. Germline trimming cut 6 bases from V and 7 bases from J; bases unmatched to any gene: 11. Here the CDR3 DNA reads TGTGCCAGCAGAACCGGGACAGGTTCCGACCAGCCCCAGCATTTT. Residues: CASRTGTGSDQPQHF.

This clone was found once. The rearrangement joins TRBV5-1 to TRBJ2-3, with 9 bases lining up with TRBD2. J was trimmed by 5 bases and V by 3 bases; bases with no gene match: 7. Germline-derived CDR1 and CDR2 are SGHRS and YFSETQ. The CDR3 contains 15 residues. CDR3 DNA sequence: TGCGCCAGCAGCTCCAGCGGGGGGCAGGGAGATACGCAGTATTTT. Residues: CASSSSGGQGDTQYF.